Each of the 13 T cell receptor beta chains below was sequenced from the same sample in a study of technical replicates of blood from several donors. The protocol was immunoSEQ multiplex PCR, while the TCRdb copy is restricted to in-frame clones and leaves out a portion. The sample lists about 69,000 clones, about 87% occurring once. The sequenced sample consisted of PBMCs. All receptors derive from a human donor in good health. Some clones in this sample may be carry-over from other donors' samples.

The rearrangement links TRBV25-1 to TRBJ1-1; D not certain. The germline V gene has CDR1 MGHDK and CDR2 SYGVNS. The CDR3 runs to 13 residues. Trimming left V 3 bases short and J 1 base short, with 6 bases between. CDR3 in amino acids: CASSEYRNTEAFF. In DNA form, the CDR3 reads TGTGCCAGCAGTGAGTATAGGAACACTGAAGCTTTCTTT.

This chain uses TRBV2 with TRBJ1-5, with 10 bases identical to TRBD1. Per germline, CDR1 SNHLY and CDR2 FYNNEI. CDR3 length: 15 residues. V gave up 5 bases and J gave up 5 bases; unmatched junction bases: 6. In nucleotides, the CDR3 is TGTGCCAGCAGTAGACAGGGGGCTAGGGATCAGCCCCAGCATTTT. Residues: CASSRQGARDQPQHF.

The chain employs TRBV30 and TRBJ2-7; 10 nucleotides align to TRBD1. The germline gives CDR1 GTSNPN, CDR2 SVGIG (reference sequence). This CDR3 is built from 13 residues. V was clipped by 6 bases and J by 3 bases; unmatched bases: 5. DNA of the CDR3: TGTGCCTGTGGACAGGGGGGACTCTACGAGCAGTACTTC. This translates into CACGQGGLYEQYF.

A few counts support this clone. The genes are TRBV18 and TRBJ1-6, with TRBD1 identical over 7 bases. Germline CDR1 and CDR2: KGHSH and LQKENI. There are 15 residues in the CDR3. J lost 7 bases, V lost 4 bases, and 7 bases had no gene match. This chain's CDR3 is CASSQQGIRNSPLHF. The CDR3 DNA is TGTGCCAGCTCACAACAGGGGATTCGCAATTCACCCCTCCACTTT.

V gene TRBV27 combines with J gene TRBJ1-1, with TRBD1 matching 8 bases. CDR1 is MNHEY and CDR2 is SMNVEV in the germline V gene (reference sequence). The CDR3 runs to 14 residues. J was trimmed by 10 bases and V by 3 bases; bases with no gene match: 10. The CDR3 coding sequence is TGTGCCAGCAGTTTTAATTCGGGAACAGGGGGAGCTTTCTTT. Protein: CASSFNSGTGGAFF.

The V call is TRBV2, the J call TRBJ2-2; 7 positions agree with TRBD1. The CDR3 has 14 residues. Trimming at V came to 4 bases and at J to 6 bases, leaving 5 bases not matched to a gene. From germline, CDR1 is SNHLY and CDR2 FYNNEI. DNA of the CDR3: TGTGCCAGCAGTGTGAAGGGGGCGGCCGGGGAGCTGTTTTTT. Protein sequence: CASSVKGAAGELFF. Together with reference TRBV2 and TRBJ2-2, the CDR3 gives the full variable domain: EPEVTQTPSHQVTQMGQEVILRCVPISNHLYFYWYRQILGQKVEFLVSFYNNEISEKSEIFDDQFSVERPDGSNFTLKIRSTKLEDSAMYFCASSVKGAAGELFFGEGSRLTVL.

The chain is built from TRBV19 and TRBJ2-7, with 7 bases matching TRBD2. CDR3 length equals 14 residues. Germline CDR1 reads LNHDA; CDR2 reads SQIVND (reference sequence). The V segment lost 6 bases and the J segment 3 bases; nucleotides outside the gene matches: 8. This chain's CDR3 is CASSPTREVYEQYF. The CDR3 nucleotides read TGTGCCAGTAGCCCTACTCGGGAGGTCTACGAGCAGTACTTC.

J is TRBJ1-3 and V is TRBV4-2, with a weak D call TRBD1 (5 bases). CDR1 and CDR2 from the germline V gene are LGHNA and YNFKEQ. The CDR3 is made up of 16 amino acids. V was shortened by 0 bases and J by 4 bases, with 13 bases between the two germline ends. The DNA for the CDR3 is TGTGCCAGCAGCCAAGACAGGGTAGAACTGGGAAACACCATATATTTT. It translates to CASSQDRVELGNTIYF.

Turning to this clone: At one of its ends the junction is not consistent with the germline gene, which may arise from a read error. V is TRBV5-5 and J is TRBJ1-2; TRBD1 is a possible D gene (6 bases). The CDR3 spans 14 residues. Germline loops: CDR1 SGHKS, CDR2 YYEKEE (reference sequence). The CDR3 DNA follows: TGTGCCAGCAGCTTGGACGGCAGGGGAGAAGGCTACGCCTTC. Translated, it gives CASSLDGRGEGYAF.

This clone is labeled large (0.1 to 1%). The rearrangement joins TRBV4-1 to TRBJ2-7; D unclear. The CDR3 length is 14 residues. Trimming removed 4 bases at V and 3 bases at J, with 13 bases between. Germline V gene sequence: CDR1 MGHRA, CDR2 YSYEKL. The CDR3 DNA reads TGCGCCAGCAGCCCGAGCACCGGGTTCTACGAGCAGTACTTC. Encoded protein: CASSPSTGFYEQYF.

This clone came up once. This sequence joins TRBV19 and TRBJ2-3; TRBD2 matches 8 bases. CDR1 and CDR2 (germline): LNHDA, SQIVND (reference sequence). The CDR3 loop spans 14 amino acids. J gave up 1 base and V 10 bases, and 7 bases lay outside the gene matches. The CDR3 DNA reads TGTGCCACCAGGGAGACTAGCGGCACAGATACGCAGTATTTT. It encodes CATRETSGTDTQYF. Variable domain in full (rest from reference TRBV19 and TRBJ2-3): DGGITQSPKYLFRKEGQNVTLSCEQNLNHDAMYWYRQDPGQGLRLIYYSQIVNDFQKGDIAEGYSVSREKKESFPLTVTSAQKNPTAFYLCATRETSGTDTQYFGPGTRLTVL.

The J gene is TRBJ2-7, the V gene TRBV20-1; 8 bases line up with TRBD2. Germline CDR1 and CDR2: DFQATT and SNEGSKA (reference sequence). CDR3 size: 11 residues. Unmatched junction bases numbered 9, after V lost 8 bases and J lost 9 bases. The CDR3 DNA reads TGCAGTCTATACGGGACTAGTATGCAGTACTTC. Translation gives CSLYGTSMQYF.

The V gene is TRBV2, the J gene TRBJ2-5, with 7 bases lining up with TRBD2. The CDR3 has 16 amino acids. From germline, CDR1 is SNHLY and CDR2 FYNNEI. Trimming at V came to 4 bases and at J to 6 bases, leaving 14 bases not matched to a gene. The CDR3 DNA sequence: TGTGCCAGCAGTGGTACTCCCTCCGGGGGGAAGAAGACCCAGTACTTC. It codes for CASSGTPSGGKKTQYF.